The TCR beta chain described here comes from a study of OX40 agonist ivuxolimab in advanced cancers. For the wider study: Ivuxolimab was an agonistic, fully human IgG2 monoclonal antibody directed against OX40 (CD134), a costimulatory receptor. Intravenous ivuxolimab was administered to patients every 2 weeks at six dose levels: 0.01, 0.1, 0.3, 1.5, 3 and 10 mg/kg. Of the approximately 53 patients in dose escalation, some 20 had hepatocellular carcinoma, approximately 15 had melanoma, 9 had renal cell carcinoma and 9 had head and neck cancer. A male proportion of 82.7% and a mean age of approximately 58 years, ranging from about 23 to 90, were recorded for the dose-escalation cohort. Prior anti-PD-1, anti-PD-L1 or anti-CTLA-4 therapy was permitted, and checkpoint inhibitors had been received by about 44% of dose-escalation patients. Three dose-escalation patients achieved partial responses, one with hepatocellular carcinoma and two with cutaneous melanoma. Peripheral TCRbeta sequencing aimed to test whether ivuxolimab altered TCR sequence diversity and caused clonal T-cell expansion. The monotherapy dose-escalation portion (N of about 49 patients) of the phase I ivuxolimab trial is reported in the paper. Paper-wide results and their limitations: Clonal expansion of both CD4+ and CD8+ blood T cells was observed from baseline to week 6 at doses 0.1 to 3.0 mg/kg. On average, CD8+ T cells showed more expanded clones than CD4+ T cells after ivuxolimab. Which antigens the clonally expanded peripheral T cells were specific for was not determined. In partial responders in the 0.1-3.0 mg/kg groups, normalized peripheral clonal expansion was found to be among the lowest, especially among CD8+ T cells. Low levels of normalized T-cell clonal expansion were also seen in some nonresponding patients.

As to this clone: The antigen it recognizes is unknown. There are no base qualities to consult, and no much larger clone falls within one base.

Genomic DNA was extracted from sorted cells for sequencing of the TCRbeta CDR3 region. TCRbeta CDR3 regions were sequenced using the immunoSEQ Assay. The immuneACCESS repertoire file appears here via TCRdb, limited to in-frame rearrangements. These files lack a portion of the clones; in checked studies, under half of the deficit traces to unresolved V genes, and the cause of the others is not known. In this sample the table shows some 80,000 clones, 85% to 95% of which occur a single time. The ten largest account for more than 4.5% of the sample. The trial excluded patients who had a history of autoimmune disease or were on systemic immunosuppression. Peripheral blood for TCR sequencing was collected from all dose cohorts at baseline, on cycle 4 day 1, and on cycle 7 day 1. The samples were drawn from a first-in-human, open-label, multicenter phase I dose-escalation trial of ivuxolimab. Adults with locally advanced or metastatic melanoma, renal cell carcinoma, hepatocellular carcinoma or head and neck squamous cell carcinoma were enrolled in the trial. Before TCR sequencing, CD4+ T cells and CD8+ T cells from peripheral blood were sorted into separate populations.

The clonotype originates from an adult with an advanced solid tumor such as melanoma, head and neck, liver or kidney cancer. This specimen consisted of CD4+ or CD8+ T cells sorted from blood, obtained in a trial of the OX40 agonist ivuxolimab.

The nucleotides are TGTGCCAGCAGCTTAGTTAGCCCTAGGGACAATGAGCAGTTCTTC. This encodes CASSLVSPRDNEQFF. The chain is made from TRBV11-2 and TRBJ2-1; a confident D gene designation cannot be given. From cysteine to phenylalanine, the CDR3 is 15 amino acids long. Of the read, only the CDR3 DNA is kept; its 45 bases are in frame from base 1. V is pared back by 1 base and J by 5 bases, with 12 bases lying between the germline termini. CDR1 SGHAT and CDR2 FQNNGV were looked up in the germline V gene.